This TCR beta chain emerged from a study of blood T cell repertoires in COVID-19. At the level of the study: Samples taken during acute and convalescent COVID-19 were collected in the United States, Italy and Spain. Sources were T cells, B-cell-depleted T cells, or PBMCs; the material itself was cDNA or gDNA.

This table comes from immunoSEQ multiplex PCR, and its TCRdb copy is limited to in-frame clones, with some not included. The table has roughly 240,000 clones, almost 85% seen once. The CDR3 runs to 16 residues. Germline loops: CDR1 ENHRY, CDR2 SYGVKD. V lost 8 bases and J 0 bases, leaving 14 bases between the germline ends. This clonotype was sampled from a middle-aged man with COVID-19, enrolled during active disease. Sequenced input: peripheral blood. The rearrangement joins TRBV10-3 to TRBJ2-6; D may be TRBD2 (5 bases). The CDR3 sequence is CAIGTGIISGANVLTF. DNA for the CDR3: TGTGCCATCGGTACGGGGATTATCTCTGGGGCCAACGTCCTGACTTTC.